A selection of T cell receptor beta chains follows, all from one sample in a study of blood T cell repertoires in COVID-19. The data were produced by immunoSEQ multiplex PCR, yet TCRdb's version contains in-frame clones alone and is incomplete. The data show some 80,000 clones, 84% seen once. The sample consisted of peripheral blood. These receptors were taken from a human donor in a cohort sampled during active COVID-19. The CDR3 runs from the conserved cysteine through the conserved F or W. The D gene is left open where the match is weak. Expanded clones get a size class; other rows say once, few or many, or leave the size out.

J gene	D gene	clone size	V gene	CDR3 DNA	CDR3 protein
TRBJ2-3	TRBD2	NA	TRBV4-2	TGTGCCAGCAGCCAGAAAGCGGGGGGGCTAGATACGCAGTATTTT	CASSQKAGGLDTQYF
TRBJ1-6	NA	NA	TRBV19	TGTGCCAGTAGTATGCTCCGGGATTCACCCCTCCACTTT	CASSMLRDSPLHF
TRBJ2-1	TRBD1	NA	TRBV6-4	TGTGCCAGCAGTGACTACTTGGGCAGGGGGAATGAGCAGTTCTTC	CASSDYLGRGNEQFF
TRBJ1-2	TRBD1	few	TRBV7-9	TGTGCCAGCAGCCCCGACCGGGACAGGGGACACGGCTACACCTTC	CASSPDRDRGHGYTF
TRBJ1-3	TRBD1	NA	TRBV12-3/TRBV12-4	TGTGCCAGCAGGGGGACAGCCGGAAACACCATATATTTT	CASRGTAGNTIYF
TRBJ1-2	NA	NA	TRBV9	TGTGCCAGCAGCGCACAAAACTATGGCTACACCTTC	CASSAQNYGYTF
TRBJ2-7	NA	NA	TRBV29-1	TGCAGCGGGGGGGACGGAGCCGGAGGTGAGCAGTACTTC	CSGGDGAGGEQYF
TRBJ2-5	NA	NA	TRBV5-6	TGTGCCAGCGGAGCGCGGTCGGGTGGGGAGACCCAGTACTTC	CASGARSGGETQYF
TRBJ2-1	NA	NA	TRBV5-1	TGCGCCAGCACGAATCCTCTCTTGGGGGGGCCCTACAATGAGCAGTTCTTC	CASTNPLLGGPYNEQFF
TRBJ2-2	NA	NA	TRBV5-4	TGTGCCAGCAGCTTGGCGGGGGGCCGGGCCGGGGAGCTGTTTTTT	CASSLAGGRAGELFF
TRBJ2-7	NA	few	TRBV6-6	TGTGCCAGCGGAGAACAGGGACACGAGCAGTACTTC	CASGEQGHEQYF
TRBJ2-7	NA	NA	TRBV10-1	TGCGCCAGCAGCCCGGGACAATCCGACTACGAGCAGTACTTC	CASSPGQSDYEQYF
TRBJ2-7	NA	NA	TRBV5-5	TGTGCCAGCAGCCTGACTTGGGTGATCAGTACCCCCTACGAGCAGTACTTC	CASSLTWVISTPYEQYF
TRBJ1-1	TRBD1	NA	TRBV3-1/TRBV3-2	TGTGCCAGCAGCCAAGGACAGGGGACGAGTGGAGCTTTCTTT	CASSQGQGTSGAFF
TRBJ2-3	TRBD1	NA	TRBV5-1	TGCGCCAGCAGCTTGAACCCCGGACAGGGGAGGGCAGATACGCAGTATTTT	CASSLNPGQGRADTQYF
TRBJ1-1	NA	once	TRBV7-3	TGTGCCAGCTCGAGAGGTGGAAATCCTGGGACTGAAGCTTTCTTT	CASSRGGNPGTEAFF
TRBJ1-5	NA	NA	TRBV10-3	TGTGCCATCAGTGAGTCCGGGGAGCCCCAGCATTTT	CAISESGEPQHF
TRBJ1-2	NA	once	TRBV28	TGTGCCAGCAGTTTGTCCGGCTATGGCTACACCTTC	CASSLSGYGYTF
TRBJ2-6	NA	once	TRBV5-1	TGCGCCAGCAGCGTAAGATGGACAGCATCCTCTGGGGCCAACGTCCTGACTTTC	CASSVRWTASSGANVLTF
TRBJ2-5	NA	NA	TRBV6-5	TGTGCCAGCAGTTACCGGGGTACCCAGTACTTC	CASSYRGTQYF
TRBJ2-1	NA	NA	TRBV11-2	TGTGCCAGCAGCCTTCGAGTTCACTCCTACAATGAGCAGTTCTTC	CASSLRVHSYNEQFF
TRBJ1-1	NA	NA	TRBV9	TGTGCCAGCAGCGTATACACAGGGTCTGAAGCTTTCTTT	CASSVYTGSEAFF
TRBJ1-4	NA	once	TRBV2	TGTGCCAGCAGTGAACCTACCAAACTGTTTTTT	CASSEPTKLFF
TRBJ1-2	NA	NA	TRBV18	TGTGCCAGCTCACCCCAGCTTGGGGGGGACGACTATGGCTACACCTTC	CASSPQLGGDDYGYTF
TRBJ2-7	NA	NA	TRBV3-1/TRBV3-2	TGTGCCAGCAGGCAAGGACTTTACGAGCAGTACTTC	CASRQGLYEQYF
TRBJ2-3	NA	NA	TRBV5-4	TGTGCCAGCAGCTTGGGAGGCGGTGGCACAGATACGCAGTATTTT	CASSLGGGGTDTQYF
TRBJ1-1	NA	NA	TRBV4-1	TGCGCCAGCAGCCAAGAGGGCGTAAGGATGAACACTGAAGCTTTCTTT	CASSQEGVRMNTEAFF
TRBJ2-1	NA	NA	TRBV5-6	TGTGCCAGCAGCTTAGGGGTAGACAGCTACAATGAGCAGTTCTTC	CASSLGVDSYNEQFF
TRBJ1-1	NA	few	TRBV5-1	TGCGCCAGCAGCTTATTTCCCGGCGTGCCGGGCACTGAAGCTTTCTTT	CASSLFPGVPGTEAFF
TRBJ2-3	TRBD1	NA	TRBV5-8	TGTGCCAGCAGCTTGGCGGGACAGGGGGCGCGCACGCAGTATTTT	CASSLAGQGARTQYF
TRBJ1-6	NA	NA	TRBV5-1	TGCGCCAGCAGCCAGGGGTTCAATTCACCCCTCCACTTT	CASSQGFNSPLHF
TRBJ2-1	NA	NA	TRBV24-1	TGTGCCACCAGTGACTTTGGAGGCTACAATGAGCAGTTCTTC	CATSDFGGYNEQFF
TRBJ2-6	NA	NA	TRBV6-5	TGTGCCAGCAGTTACTCGAGCGGAGCTGGGGCCAACGTCCTGACTTTC	CASSYSSGAGANVLTF
TRBJ2-5	TRBD1	NA	TRBV5-1	TGCGCCAGCAGCACGGGACAGCAAGAGACCCAGTACTTC	CASSTGQQETQYF
TRBJ1-1	NA	NA	TRBV3-1/TRBV3-2	TGTGCCAGCAGCCAAGATGCGGGAAACACTGAAGCTTTCTTT	CASSQDAGNTEAFF
TRBJ1-2	NA	once	TRBV27	TGTGCCAGCAGCCCTTCACCGTGGCGGAACTATGGCTACACCTTC	CASSPSPWRNYGYTF
TRBJ2-7	TRBD1	NA	TRBV11-2	TGTGCCAGCAGACGGACAGGGGATGAGCAGTACTTC	CASRRTGDEQYF
TRBJ2-4	NA	few	TRBV28	TGTGCCAGCAGTTTGAACAGGGACCTAGCCAAAAACATTCAGTACTTC	CASSLNRDLAKNIQYF
TRBJ2-1	NA	NA	TRBV5-1	TGCGCCAGCAGCCCCGACTGGTCAAACAATGAGCAGTTCTTC	CASSPDWSNNEQFF
TRBJ2-5	NA	few	TRBV7-9	TGTGCCAGCAGCTTACGCAGGGGTGAAGAGACCCAGTACTTC	CASSLRRGEETQYF
TRBJ2-3	NA	NA	TRBV5-1	TGCGCCAGCAGCTTGTATGGTACCTCGGGCACAGATACGCAGTATTTT	CASSLYGTSGTDTQYF
TRBJ2-6	TRBD2	NA	TRBV7-8	TGTGCCAGCAGCCTACTTCGGGGGGCTGGGGCCAACGTCCTGACTTTC	CASSLLRGAGANVLTF
TRBJ2-1	TRBD2	few	TRBV18	TGTGCCAGCTCTCCGGGACTATACAATGAGCAGTTCTTC	CASSPGLYNEQFF
TRBJ2-3	TRBD2	NA	TRBV27	TGTGCCAGCAGTTTAACCCCACTAGCGGGAGGGCGGTGGACGCAGTATTTT	CASSLTPLAGGRWTQYF
TRBJ1-1	NA	NA	TRBV11-2	TGTGCCAGCAGCTTAGATCTATCCACTGAAGCTTTCTTT	CASSLDLSTEAFF
TRBJ2-3	TRBD1	NA	TRBV6-1	TGTGCCAGCAGTGGAATACCGAAGGGACAGGGAGGAGATACGCAGTATTTT	CASSGIPKGQGGDTQYF
TRBJ1-2	NA	NA	TRBV6-5	TGTGCCAGCAGTTTCGGCAGGGGAGGGGCTGGCTACACCTTC	CASSFGRGGAGYTF
TRBJ2-5	TRBD2	NA	TRBV5-1	TGCGCCAGCAGCCGAAGAAACGGGGGGTCCCAAGAGACCCAGTACTTC	CASSRRNGGSQETQYF